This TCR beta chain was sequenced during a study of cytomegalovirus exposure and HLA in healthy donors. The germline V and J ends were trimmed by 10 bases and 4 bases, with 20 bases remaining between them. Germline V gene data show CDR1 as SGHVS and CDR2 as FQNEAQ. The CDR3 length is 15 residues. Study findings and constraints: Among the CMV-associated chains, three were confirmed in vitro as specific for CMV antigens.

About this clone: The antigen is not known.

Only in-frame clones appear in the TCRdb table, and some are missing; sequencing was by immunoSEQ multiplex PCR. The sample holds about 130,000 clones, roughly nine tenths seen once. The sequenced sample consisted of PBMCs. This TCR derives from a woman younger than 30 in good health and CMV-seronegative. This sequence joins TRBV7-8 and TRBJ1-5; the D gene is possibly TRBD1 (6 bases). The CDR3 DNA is TGTGCCACCACCAGGGGCTCAAACCATAATCAGCCCCAGCATTTT. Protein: CATTRGSNHNQPQHF.